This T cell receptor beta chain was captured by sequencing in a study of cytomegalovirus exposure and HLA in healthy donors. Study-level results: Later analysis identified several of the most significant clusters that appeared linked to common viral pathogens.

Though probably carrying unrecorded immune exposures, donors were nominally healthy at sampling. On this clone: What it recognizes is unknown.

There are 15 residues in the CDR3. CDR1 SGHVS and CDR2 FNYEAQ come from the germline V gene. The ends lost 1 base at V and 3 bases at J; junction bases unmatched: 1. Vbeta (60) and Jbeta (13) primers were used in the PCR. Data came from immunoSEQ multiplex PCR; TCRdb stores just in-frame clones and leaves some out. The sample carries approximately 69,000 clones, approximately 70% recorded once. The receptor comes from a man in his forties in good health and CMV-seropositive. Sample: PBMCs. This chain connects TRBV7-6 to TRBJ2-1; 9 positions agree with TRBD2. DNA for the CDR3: TGTGCCAGCAGCTTAGTGCGGGGGGGCTACAATGAGCAGTTCTTC. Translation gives CASSLVRGGYNEQFF.